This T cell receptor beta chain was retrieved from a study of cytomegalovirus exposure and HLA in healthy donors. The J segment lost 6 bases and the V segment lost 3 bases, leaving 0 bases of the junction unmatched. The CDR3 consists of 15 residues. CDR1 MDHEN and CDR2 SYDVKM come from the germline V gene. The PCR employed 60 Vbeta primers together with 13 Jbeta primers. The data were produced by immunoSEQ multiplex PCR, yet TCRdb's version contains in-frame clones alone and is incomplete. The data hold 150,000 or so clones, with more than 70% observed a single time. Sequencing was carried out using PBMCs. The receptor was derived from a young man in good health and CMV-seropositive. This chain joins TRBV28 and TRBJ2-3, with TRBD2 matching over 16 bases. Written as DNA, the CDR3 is TGTGCCAGCAGTTTGGGACTAGCGGGGGGGGATACGCAGTATTTT. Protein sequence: CASSLGLAGGDTQYF. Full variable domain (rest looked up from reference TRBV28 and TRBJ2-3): DVKVTQSSRYLVKRTGEKVFLECVQDMDHENMFWYRQDPGLGLRLIYFSYDVKMKEKGDIPEGYSVSREKKERFSLILESASTNQTSMYLCASSLGLAGGDTQYFGPGTRLTVL.